Sequencing of this T cell receptor beta chain was carried out in a study of T cell repertoires in aging, cancer and after chemotherapy (dated by TCRdb to the late 2010s). Background on the whole study: Six donor age groups were covered, ranging from 30 or younger up to 70 or older, and each group contained at least three individuals. In the hematological group, paired pre- and post-chemotherapy samples were obtained from chronic lymphocytic leukemia patients treated with fludarabine- or bendamustine-based regimens. The complete dataset included some 10 million TCR reads. To examine immunoaging and T cell reconstitution after chemotherapy, the study profiled TCR beta repertoires in peripheral blood from healthy donors and cancer patients. Alongside some 98 healthy donors serving as a reference group, the cohort included roughly 220 cancer patients, of whom more than 90 had hematological cancers and 120 to 130 had solid cancers.

Rearranged TRB sequences spanning V, D and J segments were amplified by multiplex touch-down PCR using a mixed TRB-A/B primer pool. Illumina adapters and sample indices were attached to the amplicons through two consecutive PCR reactions run with Phusion HS II polymerase. The amplicons were purified from gel with the NucleoSpin Gel and PCR Clean-up kit and then assessed with Qubit and an Agilent 2100 Bioanalyzer. Libraries were sequenced on an Illumina MiSeq using 600-cycle, single-indexed, paired-end runs. The original pipeline was this. MiXCR versions 2.12 and 3.0.5 were used to process TRB sequences. A clone was defined as each unique CDR3 nucleotide sequence, and only productive sequences supported by at least two reads were kept. The repertoire metrics were Shannon diversity, evenness, clonality (defined as one minus evenness), and alpha-parameterized diversity profiles covering alpha 0 to 5. Generation probabilities of clones in paired pre- and post-chemotherapy samples were computed with the IGoR algorithm. Clones were called with MiXCR by TCRdb after fastp trimmed the public reads at Q25, and only in-frame beta chains were retained. A single entry per CDR3 protein holds the most common genes and DNA from its merged rows. TCRdb's processing, not the authors', yielded these V and J calls. This sample gives thousands of distinct CDR3 sequences in total; about 20% of them show up just once. The ten largest clones represent 7.5% to 9.5% of the sample.

The paper's findings and limits, for the study overall: Hematological cancer patients had infiltration of lymphoid organs, and this infiltration may itself impair thymic emigration or peripheral T cell expansion. According to the authors, the repertoire data do not permit conclusions about immunological memory after chemotherapy. Compared with age-matched healthy donors, untreated patients with either hematological or solid cancers had significantly lower TCR diversity in the blood along with higher clonality. In both cancer cohorts, the median generation probability rose over the chemotherapy interval, which suggests that the repertoire was reconstituted through rebound thymic output. In healthy donors, the decline in TCR diversity with age was mainly explained by loss of richness, whereas in cancer patients loss of evenness was also found to contribute.

The CDR3 starts with the cysteine, ends with the phenylalanine, and has 17 residues. Left in the record is the CDR3 DNA by itself, 51 bases read in frame from the first base. Trimming takes 0 bases off V and 10 bases off J; junction bases not matched to a gene: 11. According to the germline V gene (reference sequence), CDR1 reads DFQATT and CDR2 reads SNEGSKA. TCR beta rearrangements were amplified from genomic DNA isolated from peripheral blood, not from sorted cells or RNA. In the case of this clonotype: Which antigen it targets is not known. No base quality information exists; no much larger clone differs at one position.

The V gene is TRBV20-1 and the J gene is TRBJ2-3; 15 bases in the junction line up with TRBD2. The sample comprised blood. This TCR was sampled from a human donor with a blood cancer. DNA sequence: TGCAGTGCTAGAGATGGGGGACTAGCGGGAGGCGGGGGGGCGCAGTATTTT. Its amino acids are CSARDGGLAGGGGAQYF.